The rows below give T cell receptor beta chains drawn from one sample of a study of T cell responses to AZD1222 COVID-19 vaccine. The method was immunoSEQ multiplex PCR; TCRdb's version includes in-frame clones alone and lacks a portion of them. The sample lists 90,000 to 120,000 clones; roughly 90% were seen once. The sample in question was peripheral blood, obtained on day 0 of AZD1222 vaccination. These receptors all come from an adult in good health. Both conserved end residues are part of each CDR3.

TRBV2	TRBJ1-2	CASRTDVANYGYTF
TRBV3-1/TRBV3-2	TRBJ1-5	CASSQRSRGQPQHF
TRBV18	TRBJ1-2	CASSPGDNYGYTF
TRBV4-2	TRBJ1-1	CASSQEGGGIGYTEAFF
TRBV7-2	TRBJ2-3	CASSWAGGSTDTQYF
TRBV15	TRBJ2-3	CATSREVTGSGTDTQYF
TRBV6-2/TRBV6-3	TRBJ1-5	CASSYREEGNQPQHF
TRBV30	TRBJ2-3	CAWSPGRVPDTQYF
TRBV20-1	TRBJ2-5	CSASGSISYQETQYF
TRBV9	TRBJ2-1	CASSVADSYNEQFF
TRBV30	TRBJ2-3	CAWVGDRAVSTDTQYF
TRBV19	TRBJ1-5	CASTPRTGLLSNQPQHF
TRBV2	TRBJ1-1	CASSLRGRGTEAFF
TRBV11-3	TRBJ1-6	CASSVVGNSPLHF
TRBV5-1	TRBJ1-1	CASSLEMGPGTEAFF
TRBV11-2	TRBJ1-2	CASSFDRVGYGYTF
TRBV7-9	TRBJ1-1	CASSQQQNTEAFF
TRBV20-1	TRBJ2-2	CSASLPGLAGTGELFF
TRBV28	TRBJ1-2	CASSTTGGVGYTF
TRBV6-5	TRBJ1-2	CATKREGQGLGYTF
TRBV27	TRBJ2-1	CASSWGRHPNEQFF
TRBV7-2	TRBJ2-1	CASSLAGGYNEQFF
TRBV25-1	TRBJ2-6	CASSDSHSGANVLTF
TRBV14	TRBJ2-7	CASTTSGQGNEQYF
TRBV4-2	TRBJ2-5	CASSQGVDSKTQYF
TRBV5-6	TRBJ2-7	CASSLSPSYEQYF
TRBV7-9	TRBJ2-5	CASSPSGTKQETQYF
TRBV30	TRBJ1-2	CAWSRQGYGYTF
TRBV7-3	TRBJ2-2	CASSPLGVTGELFF
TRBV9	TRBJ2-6	CASSVERTGSGANVLTF
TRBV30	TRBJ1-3	CAWSVSLFTGTAGSGNTIYF
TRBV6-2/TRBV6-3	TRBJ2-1	CASSSAGGLSEQFF
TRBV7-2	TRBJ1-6	CASSLGGPSYNSPLHF
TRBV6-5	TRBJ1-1	CASSYRPWGNTEAFF
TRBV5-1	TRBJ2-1	CASSGSVKLNEQFF
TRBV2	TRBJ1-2	CASSGQGPIYGYTF
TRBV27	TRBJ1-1	CASSAAPNTEAFF
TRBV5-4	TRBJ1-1	CASSPRGARVNTEAFF
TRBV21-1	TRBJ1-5	CASSQRKGRCNNNQPQHF
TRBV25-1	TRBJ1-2	CASSNPGAAYGYTF
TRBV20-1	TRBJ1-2	CSASPWTGKGHGYTF
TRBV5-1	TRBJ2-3	CASSLGPLAVEQTDTQYF
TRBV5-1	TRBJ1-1	CASSLTLDRDRGTEAFF
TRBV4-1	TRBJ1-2	CASSQVVNRDGANYGYTF
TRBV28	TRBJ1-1	CASSPPAGIEAFF
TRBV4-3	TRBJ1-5	CASSQIPGQPQHF
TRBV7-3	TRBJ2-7	CASSTTRGYEQYF
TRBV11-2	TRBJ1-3	CASSLDSFSGNTIYF
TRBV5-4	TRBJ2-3	CASSPGLDFGTDTQYF
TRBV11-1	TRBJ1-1	CASSLLTGSNTEAFF
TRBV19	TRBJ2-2	CASKDRATGELFF